This passage covers 24 T cell receptor beta chains from one sample sequenced in a study of blood T cell repertoires in COVID-19. TCRdb's table, derived via immunoSEQ multiplex PCR, lists solely in-frame clones and lacks some. The table has roughly 110,000 clones, 75% to 90% seen once. Material: peripheral blood. The receptors derive from a woman in her fifties or sixties with acute or convalescent COVID-19.

The chain employs TRBV5-4 and TRBJ1-1, with no clear D. CDR1 SGHNT and CDR2 YYREEE come from the germline V gene (reference sequence). The CDR3 length is 13 residues. Trimming pared 4 bases from V and 7 bases from J, leaving 14 bases between. As DNA, the CDR3 is TGTGCCAGCAGCCAAACCTCTCGGGATGAAGCTTTCTTT. This sequence encodes CASSQTSRDEAFF.

This clone appeared a single time. The same CDR3 can be traced to other DNA sequences in this sample. This sequence joins TRBV5-1 and TRBJ1-3; D gene ambiguous. CDR3 length: 13 residues. Germline lookup yields CDR1 SGHRS and CDR2 YFSETQ. The V gene lost 0 bases and the J gene lost 3 bases, with 4 bases spanning the gap. This chain's CDR3 is CASSLGGGNTIYF. CDR3 bases: TGCGCCAGCAGCTTGGGCGGTGGAAACACCATATATTTT.

The chain combines TRBV9 with TRBJ1-4, with D unclear. The germline V gene has CDR1 SGDLS and CDR2 YYNGEE. Trimming shortened V by 0 bases and J by 0 bases, and 9 bases separated the two germline ends. CDR3 length equals 16 residues. CDR3 DNA sequence: TGTGCCAGCAGCGTAGATGCGGGGACAACTAATGAAAAACTGTTTTTT. This sequence encodes CASSVDAGTTNEKLFF. Using reference TRBV9 and TRBJ1-4 for the parts outside the CDR3, the full variable domain is DSGVTQTPKHLITATGQRVTLRCSPRSGDLSVYWYQQSLDQGLQFLIQYYNGEERAKGNILERFSAQQFPDLHSELNLSSLELGDSALYFCASSVDAGTTNEKLFFGSGTQLSVL.

The V and J genes are TRBV14 and TRBJ2-6; a possible D gene is TRBD2 (5 bases). V gave up 1 base and J gave up 2 bases, with 9 bases separating them. Germline V gives CDR1 SGHDN, CDR2 FVKESK. CDR3 length: 16 amino acids. The CDR3 DNA follows: TGTGCCAGCAGCCAAGGCCGGGAAGCTGGGGCCAACGTCCTGACTTTC. Its translation: CASSQGREAGANVLTF.

The chain uses TRBV7-9 and TRBJ1-2; 8 bases align to TRBD1. The length of the CDR3 is 14 residues. With V trimmed by 5 bases and J by 8 bases, 10 bases remained unmatched. Germline V gene sequence: CDR1 SEHNR, CDR2 FQNEAQ (reference sequence). CDR3 sequence reads: CASSLTGTGMGYTF. The CDR3 nucleotides are TGTGCCAGCAGCCTGACCGGGACAGGAATGGGCTACACCTTC.

The V and J genes are TRBV29-1 and TRBJ2-5, with 9 bases fitting TRBD2. This CDR3 comprises 15 residues. Germline V gene lookup returns CDR1 SQVTM and CDR2 ANQGSEA. V dropped 3 bases and J dropped 4; count of bases not matched to a gene: 9. The CDR3 DNA follows: TGCAGCGTTGAGACCCTAGCGGGATATCTAGAGACCCAGTACTTC. It yields the protein CSVETLAGYLETQYF.

This clone showed up just a few times. The rearrangement uses TRBV3-1 (or the pseudogene TRBV3-2) and TRBJ1-2, with TRBD1 as a possible D gene (6 bases). The CDR3 runs 16 residues. Trimming removed 0 bases at V and 2 bases at J, with 13 bases between. The germline CDR1 and CDR2 sequences are LGHDT and YNNKEL (reference sequence). DNA of the CDR3: TGTGCCAGCAGCCAAGATTGGGCCCAGGGGAACTATGGCTACACCTTC. The encoded protein is CASSQDWAQGNYGYTF.

V and J are TRBV6-5 and TRBJ2-2; 9 positions agree with TRBD1. The germline CDR1 and CDR2 sequences are MNHEY and SVGAGI. The CDR3 sequence is 14 residues long. V lost 9 bases, J lost 5 bases, and 7 bases stayed unmatched. CDR3 in amino acids: CASSIQGATGELFF. CDR3 nucleotide sequence: TGTGCCAGTTCAATACAGGGGGCAACCGGGGAGCTGTTTTTT.

CDR3 sequence reads: CASSQIGTGGAGEQYF. CDR3 in DNA: TGTGCCAGCAGCCAGATTGGGACAGGGGGCGCGGGCGAGCAGTACTTC. The chain is built from TRBV27 and TRBJ2-7, with 12 bases lining up with TRBD1. Germline V gene lookup returns CDR1 MNHEY and CDR2 SMNVEV (reference sequence). With 6 bases clipped from V and 6 bases from J, the junction kept 12 bases outside the gene matches. The CDR3 has 16 amino acids.

The chain links TRBV24-1 to TRBJ1-5; no definite D call. The CDR3 extends over 14 amino acids. Trimming removed 10 bases from V and 2 bases from J, with 14 bases in between. Germline CDR1 and CDR2: KGHDR and SFDVKD. As DNA, the CDR3 is TGTGCCACTGAAGCGGGTGCGGGCAATCAGCCCCAGCATTTT. Translation gives CATEAGAGNQPQHF.

The chain carries TRBV28 and TRBJ1-5; D is uncertain. Germline V CDR1 and CDR2: MDHEN, SYDVKM. Deletions cut 2 bases from V and 6 bases from J, with 5 bases between. There are 12 residues in the CDR3. CDR3 region: CASSLESQPQHF. CDR3 DNA: TGTGCCAGCAGTTTAGAGTCTCAGCCCCAGCATTTT.

V and J are TRBV18 and TRBJ1-1; D perhaps matches TRBD1 (5 bases). Trimming took off 4 bases at V and 1 base at J, with 10 bases between the two ends. From germline, CDR1 is KGHSH and CDR2 LQKENI. The CDR3 has 14 residues. The CDR3 bases are TGTGCCAGCTCACTTCCGACAGAGAACACTGAAGCTTTCTTT. This encodes CASSLPTENTEAFF.

J is TRBJ2-1 and V is TRBV24-1, with D perhaps matching TRBD1 (5 bases). The germline CDR1 and CDR2 sequences are KGHDR and SFDVKD. The CDR3 extends over 12 amino acids. The V and J ends lost 5 bases and 8 bases respectively, with 9 bases between them. The CDR3 DNA reads as TGTGCCACCAGTGGACAGATCGATGAGCAGTTCTTC. Its protein product is CATSGQIDEQFF.

The sample holds a few counts of this clone. The chain is built from TRBV5-1 and TRBJ1-1; TRBD1 agrees at 8 bases. Germline V gives CDR1 SGHRS, CDR2 YFSETQ. The CDR3 spans 16 residues. The junction had 13 bases not matched to a gene; V was cut back by 4 bases and J by 5 bases. CDR3 coding DNA: TGCGCCAGCAGCCGTATGAATCAGGGGGCGGGAACTGAAGCTTTCTTT. This encodes CASSRMNQGAGTEAFF.

The chain has TRBV28 and TRBJ1-1; TRBD1 agrees at 7 bases. The length of the CDR3 is 15 residues. Per the germline V gene, CDR1 is MDHEN and CDR2 is SYDVKM. With V trimmed by 2 bases and J by 4 bases, 7 bases remained unmatched. This chain's CDR3 is CASSLGGGAVTEAFF. The CDR3 coding sequence is TGTGCCAGCAGTTTAGGAGGGGGCGCGGTCACTGAAGCTTTCTTT.

The chain uses TRBV18 and TRBJ2-4; D unresolved. CDR1 is KGHSH, CDR2 LQKENI, per germline. Trimming stripped 1 base from V and 0 bases from J, with 16 bases between. This CDR3 is 18 amino acids long. CDR3 protein: CASSPLASARIAKNIQYF. CDR3 DNA sequence: TGTGCCAGCTCACCACTAGCCTCCGCAAGGATAGCCAAAAACATTCAGTACTTC.

The chain carries TRBV28 and TRBJ1-2; a possible D gene is TRBD1 (5 bases). V lost 5 bases to trimming and J lost 8 bases, with 12 bases between them. In germline, CDR1 is MDHEN, CDR2 SYDVKM. CDR3 length equals 12 residues. The CDR3 region is CASSSTGRGYTF. The CDR3 coding sequence is TGTGCCAGCAGTAGTACAGGCCGCGGCTACACCTTC.

This sequence joins TRBV7-8 and TRBJ1-2; 7 bases map to TRBD1. CDR3 length equals 15 residues. V dropped 4 bases and J dropped 4; count of bases not matched to a gene: 9. From germline, CDR1 is SGHVS and CDR2 FQNEAQ. CDR3 amino acids: CASSSEQGIFYGYTF. CDR3 nucleotides: TGTGCCAGCAGCTCTGAACAGGGGATTTTCTATGGCTACACCTTC.

This chain links TRBV7-6 with TRBJ2-5; 8 bases fit TRBD2. The V segment lost 1 base and the J segment 5 bases; nucleotides outside the gene matches: 15. The germline V gene encodes CDR1 SGHVS and CDR2 FNYEAQ. This CDR3 spans 18 amino acids. The CDR3 coding sequence is TGTGCCAGCAGCTTAGGTCCCCCAGCGGGGGCCCCCGGGGAGACCCAGTACTTC. Residues: CASSLGPPAGAPGETQYF.

The J gene is TRBJ1-5, the V gene TRBV24-1; D is perhaps TRBD1 (5 bases). The V and J ends lost 9 bases and 7 bases respectively, with 12 bases between them. Germline V gene sequence: CDR1 KGHDR, CDR2 SFDVKD. The CDR3 has 12 residues. CDR3 sequence (DNA): TGTGCCACCGGGGCCGTGGCGCAGCCCCAGCATTTT. Translation gives CATGAVAQPQHF.

The chain is built from TRBV18 and TRBJ1-2, with TRBD1 identical over 7 bases. V lost 5 bases to trimming and J lost 8 bases; unmatched junction nucleotides: 8. The CDR3 has 13 amino acids. Germline-derived CDR1 and CDR2 are KGHSH and LQKENI. CDR3 region: CASSADRVEGYTF. CDR3 nucleotides: TGTGCCAGCTCAGCAGACAGGGTAGAGGGCTACACCTTC.

This chain joins TRBV3-1 (or the pseudogene TRBV3-2) and TRBJ2-7; 14 bases line up with TRBD2. CDR3 length: 19 amino acids. CDR1 is LGHDT and CDR2 is YNNKEL in the germline V gene (reference sequence). The trim removed 0 bases at V and 4 bases at J, leaving 11 bases unmatched. This chain's CDR3 is CASSQDILTSGRGLYEQYF. In DNA form, the CDR3 reads TGTGCCAGCAGCCAAGATATTCTGACTAGCGGGAGGGGCCTGTACGAGCAGTACTTC.

The chain is built from TRBV2 and TRBJ1-1; maybe TRBD1 (6 bases). The germline V and J ends were trimmed by 1 base and 10 bases, with 13 bases remaining between them. This CDR3 is built from 13 residues. Germline V gene data show CDR1 as SNHLY and CDR2 as FYNNEI. CDR3 region: CASSEEGVLRAFF. The CDR3 DNA sequence: TGTGCCAGCAGTGAAGAGGGGGTTTTAAGAGCTTTCTTT.

The CDR3 DNA follows: TGTGCCAGCAGTGGTAACTCCCGGGACAGAAACAAACCCCGAAACACCATATATTTT. Its protein is CASSGNSRDRNKPRNTIYF. The chain uses TRBV27 and TRBJ1-3; 7 bases match TRBD1. The CDR3 runs 19 residues. The V segment lost 5 bases and the J segment 5 bases; nucleotides outside the gene matches: 21. Germline CDR1 and CDR2: MNHEY and SMNVEV (reference sequence).